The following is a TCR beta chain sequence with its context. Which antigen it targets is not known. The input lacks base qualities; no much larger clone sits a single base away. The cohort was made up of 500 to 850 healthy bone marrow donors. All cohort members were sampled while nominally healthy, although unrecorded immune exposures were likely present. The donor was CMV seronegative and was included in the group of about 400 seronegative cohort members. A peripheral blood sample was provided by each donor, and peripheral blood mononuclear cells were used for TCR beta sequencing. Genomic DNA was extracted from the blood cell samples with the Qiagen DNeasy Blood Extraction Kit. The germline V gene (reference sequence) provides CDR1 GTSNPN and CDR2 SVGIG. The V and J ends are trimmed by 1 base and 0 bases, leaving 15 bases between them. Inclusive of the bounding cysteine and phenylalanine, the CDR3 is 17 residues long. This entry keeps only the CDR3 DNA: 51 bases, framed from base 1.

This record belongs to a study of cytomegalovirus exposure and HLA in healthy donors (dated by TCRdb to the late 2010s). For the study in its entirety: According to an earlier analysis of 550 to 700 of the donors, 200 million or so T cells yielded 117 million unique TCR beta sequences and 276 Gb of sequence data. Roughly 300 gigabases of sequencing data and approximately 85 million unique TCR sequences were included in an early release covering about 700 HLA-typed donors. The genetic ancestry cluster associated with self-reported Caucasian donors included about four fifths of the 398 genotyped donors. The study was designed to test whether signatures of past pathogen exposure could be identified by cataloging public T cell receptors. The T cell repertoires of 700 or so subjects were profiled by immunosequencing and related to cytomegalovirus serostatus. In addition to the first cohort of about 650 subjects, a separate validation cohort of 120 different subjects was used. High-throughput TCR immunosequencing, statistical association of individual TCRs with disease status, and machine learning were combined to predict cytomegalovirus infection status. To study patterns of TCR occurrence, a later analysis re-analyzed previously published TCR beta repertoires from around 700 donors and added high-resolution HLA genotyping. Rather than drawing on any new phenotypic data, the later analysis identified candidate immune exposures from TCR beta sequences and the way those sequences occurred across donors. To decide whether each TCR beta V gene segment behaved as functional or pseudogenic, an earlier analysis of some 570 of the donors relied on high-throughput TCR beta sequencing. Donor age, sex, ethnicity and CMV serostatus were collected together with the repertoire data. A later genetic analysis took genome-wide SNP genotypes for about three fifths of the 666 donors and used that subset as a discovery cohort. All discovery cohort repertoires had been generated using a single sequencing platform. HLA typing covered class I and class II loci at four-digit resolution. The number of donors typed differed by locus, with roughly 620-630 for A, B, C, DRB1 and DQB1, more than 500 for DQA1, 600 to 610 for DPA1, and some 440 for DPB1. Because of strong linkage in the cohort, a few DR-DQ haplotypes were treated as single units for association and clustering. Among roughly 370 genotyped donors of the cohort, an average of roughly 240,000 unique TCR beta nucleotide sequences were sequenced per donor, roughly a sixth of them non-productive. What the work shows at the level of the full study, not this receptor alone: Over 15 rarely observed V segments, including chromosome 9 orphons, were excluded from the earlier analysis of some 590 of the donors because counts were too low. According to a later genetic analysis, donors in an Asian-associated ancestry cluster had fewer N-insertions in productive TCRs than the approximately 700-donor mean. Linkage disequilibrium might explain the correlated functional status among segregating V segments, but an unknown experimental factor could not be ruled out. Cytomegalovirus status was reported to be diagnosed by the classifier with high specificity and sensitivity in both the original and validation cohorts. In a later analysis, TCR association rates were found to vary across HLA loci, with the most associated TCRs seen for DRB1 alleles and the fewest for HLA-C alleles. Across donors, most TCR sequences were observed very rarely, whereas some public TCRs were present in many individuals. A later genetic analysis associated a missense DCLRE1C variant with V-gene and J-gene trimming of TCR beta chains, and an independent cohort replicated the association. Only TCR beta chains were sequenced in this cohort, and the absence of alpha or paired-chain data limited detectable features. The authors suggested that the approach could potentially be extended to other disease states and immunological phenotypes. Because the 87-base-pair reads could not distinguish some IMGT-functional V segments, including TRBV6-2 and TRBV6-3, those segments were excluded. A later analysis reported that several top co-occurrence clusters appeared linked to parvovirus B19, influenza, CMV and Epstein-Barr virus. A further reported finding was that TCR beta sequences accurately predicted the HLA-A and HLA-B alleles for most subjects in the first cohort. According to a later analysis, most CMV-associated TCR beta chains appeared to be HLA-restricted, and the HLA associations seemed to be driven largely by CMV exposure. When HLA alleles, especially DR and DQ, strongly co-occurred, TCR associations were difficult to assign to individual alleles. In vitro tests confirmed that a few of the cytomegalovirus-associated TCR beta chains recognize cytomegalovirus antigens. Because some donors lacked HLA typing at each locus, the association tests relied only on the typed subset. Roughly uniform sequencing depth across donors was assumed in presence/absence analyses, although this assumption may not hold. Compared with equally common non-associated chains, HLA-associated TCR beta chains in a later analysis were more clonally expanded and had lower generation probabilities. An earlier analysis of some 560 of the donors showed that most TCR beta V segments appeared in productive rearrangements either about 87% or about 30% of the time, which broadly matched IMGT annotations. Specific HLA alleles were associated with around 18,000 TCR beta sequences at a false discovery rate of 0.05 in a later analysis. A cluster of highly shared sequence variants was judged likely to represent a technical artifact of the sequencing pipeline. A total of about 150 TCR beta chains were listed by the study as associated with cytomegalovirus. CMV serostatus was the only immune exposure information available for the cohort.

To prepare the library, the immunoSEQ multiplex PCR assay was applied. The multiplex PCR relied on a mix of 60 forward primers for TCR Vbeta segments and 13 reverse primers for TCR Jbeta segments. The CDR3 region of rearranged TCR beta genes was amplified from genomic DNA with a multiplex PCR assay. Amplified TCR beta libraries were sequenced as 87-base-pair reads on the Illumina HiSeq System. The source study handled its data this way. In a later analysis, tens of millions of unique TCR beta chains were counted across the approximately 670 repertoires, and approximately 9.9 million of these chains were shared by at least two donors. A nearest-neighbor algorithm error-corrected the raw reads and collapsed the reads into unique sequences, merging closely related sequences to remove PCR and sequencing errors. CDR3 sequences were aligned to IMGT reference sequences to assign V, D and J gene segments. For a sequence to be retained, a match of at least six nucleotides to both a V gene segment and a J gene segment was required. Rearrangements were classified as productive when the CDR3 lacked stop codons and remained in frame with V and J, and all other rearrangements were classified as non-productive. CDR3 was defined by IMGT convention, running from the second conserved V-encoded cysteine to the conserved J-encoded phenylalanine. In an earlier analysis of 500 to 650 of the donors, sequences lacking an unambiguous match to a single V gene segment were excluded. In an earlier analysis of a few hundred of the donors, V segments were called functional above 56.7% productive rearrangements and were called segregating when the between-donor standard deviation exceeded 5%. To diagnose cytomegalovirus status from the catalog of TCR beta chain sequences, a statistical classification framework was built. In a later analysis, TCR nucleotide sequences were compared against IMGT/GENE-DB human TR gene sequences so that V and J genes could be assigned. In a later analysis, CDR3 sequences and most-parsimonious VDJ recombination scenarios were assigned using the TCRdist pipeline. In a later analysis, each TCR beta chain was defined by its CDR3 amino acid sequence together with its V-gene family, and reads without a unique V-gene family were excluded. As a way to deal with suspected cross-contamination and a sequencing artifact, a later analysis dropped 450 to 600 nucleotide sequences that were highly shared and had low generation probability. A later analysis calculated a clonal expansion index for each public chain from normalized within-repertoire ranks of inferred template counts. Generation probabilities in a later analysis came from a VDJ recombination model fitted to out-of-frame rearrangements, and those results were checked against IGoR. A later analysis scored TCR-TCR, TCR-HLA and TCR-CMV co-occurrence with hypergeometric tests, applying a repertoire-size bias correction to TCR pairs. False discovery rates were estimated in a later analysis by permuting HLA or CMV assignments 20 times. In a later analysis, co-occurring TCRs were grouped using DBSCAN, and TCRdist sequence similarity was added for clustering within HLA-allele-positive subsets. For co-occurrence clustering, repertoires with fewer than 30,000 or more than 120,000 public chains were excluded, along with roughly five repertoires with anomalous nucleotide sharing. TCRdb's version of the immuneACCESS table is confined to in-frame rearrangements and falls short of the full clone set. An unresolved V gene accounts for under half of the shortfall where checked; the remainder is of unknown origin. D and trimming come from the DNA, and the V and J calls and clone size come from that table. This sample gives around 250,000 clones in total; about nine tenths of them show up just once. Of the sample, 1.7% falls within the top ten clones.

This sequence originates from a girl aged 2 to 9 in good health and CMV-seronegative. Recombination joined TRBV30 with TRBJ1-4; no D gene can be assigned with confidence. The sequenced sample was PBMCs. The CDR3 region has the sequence CAWSDQDSIATNEKLFF. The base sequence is TGTGCCTGGAGTGACCAGGATAGTATAGCAACTAATGAAAAACTGTTTTTT.